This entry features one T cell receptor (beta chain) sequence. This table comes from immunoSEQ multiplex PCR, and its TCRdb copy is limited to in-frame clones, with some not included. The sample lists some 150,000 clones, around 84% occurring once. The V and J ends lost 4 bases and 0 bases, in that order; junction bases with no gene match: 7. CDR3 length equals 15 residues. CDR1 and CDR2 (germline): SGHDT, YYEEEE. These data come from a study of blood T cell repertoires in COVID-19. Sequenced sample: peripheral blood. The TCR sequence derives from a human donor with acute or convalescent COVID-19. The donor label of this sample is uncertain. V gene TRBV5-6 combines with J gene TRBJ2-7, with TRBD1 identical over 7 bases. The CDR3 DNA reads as TGTGCCAGCAGCCCAGAGGGACAGAGCTCCTACGAGCAGTACTTC. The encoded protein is CASSPEGQSSYEQYF.